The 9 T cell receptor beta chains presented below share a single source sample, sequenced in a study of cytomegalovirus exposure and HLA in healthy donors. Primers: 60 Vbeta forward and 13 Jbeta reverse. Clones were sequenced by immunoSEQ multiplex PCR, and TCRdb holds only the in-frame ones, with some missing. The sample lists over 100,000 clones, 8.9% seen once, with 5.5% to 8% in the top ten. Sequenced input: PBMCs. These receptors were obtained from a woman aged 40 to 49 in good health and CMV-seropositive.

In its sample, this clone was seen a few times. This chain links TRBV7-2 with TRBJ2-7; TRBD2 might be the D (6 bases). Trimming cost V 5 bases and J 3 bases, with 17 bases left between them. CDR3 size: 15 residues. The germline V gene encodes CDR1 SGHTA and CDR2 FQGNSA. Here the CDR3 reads CASSPYGTGLYEQYF. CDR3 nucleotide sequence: TGTGCCAGCAGCCCTTACGGGACTGGGCTCTACGAGCAGTACTTC.

CDR3 amino acids: CASSDSGETQYF. In DNA, the CDR3 is TGTGCCAGTAGCGACTCTGGAGAGACCCAGTACTTC. The chain carries TRBV19 and TRBJ2-5, with no clear D. With 6 bases removed from V and 4 bases from J, the gap between germline ends came to 9 bases. The CDR3 length is 12 residues. Germline-derived CDR1 and CDR2 are LNHDA and SQIVND (reference sequence).

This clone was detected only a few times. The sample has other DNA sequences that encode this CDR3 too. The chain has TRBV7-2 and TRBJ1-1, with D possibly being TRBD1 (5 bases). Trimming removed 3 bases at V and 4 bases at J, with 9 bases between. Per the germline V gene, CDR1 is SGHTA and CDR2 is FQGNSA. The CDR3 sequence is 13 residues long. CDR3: CASSFQGSTEAFF. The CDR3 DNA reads TGTGCCAGCAGCTTTCAGGGCTCCACTGAAGCTTTCTTT.

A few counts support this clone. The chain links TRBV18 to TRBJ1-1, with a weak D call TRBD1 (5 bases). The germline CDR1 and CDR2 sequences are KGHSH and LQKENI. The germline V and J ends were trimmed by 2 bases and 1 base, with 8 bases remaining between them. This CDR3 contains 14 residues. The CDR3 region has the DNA TGTGCCAGCTCACCATTCGACAGGAACACTGAAGCTTTCTTT. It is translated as CASSPFDRNTEAFF.

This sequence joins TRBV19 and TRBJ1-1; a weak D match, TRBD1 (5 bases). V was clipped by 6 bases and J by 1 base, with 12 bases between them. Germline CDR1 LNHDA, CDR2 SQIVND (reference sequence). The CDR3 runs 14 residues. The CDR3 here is CASSPWGGNTEAFF. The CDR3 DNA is TGTGCCAGTAGCCCTTGGGGGGGGAACACTGAAGCTTTCTTT.

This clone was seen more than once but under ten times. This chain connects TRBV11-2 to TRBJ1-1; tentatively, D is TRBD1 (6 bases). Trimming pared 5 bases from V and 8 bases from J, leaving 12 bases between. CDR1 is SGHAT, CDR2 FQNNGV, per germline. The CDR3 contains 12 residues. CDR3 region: CASSAQGLEAFF. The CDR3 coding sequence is TGTGCCAGCAGCGCACAGGGATTGGAAGCTTTCTTT.

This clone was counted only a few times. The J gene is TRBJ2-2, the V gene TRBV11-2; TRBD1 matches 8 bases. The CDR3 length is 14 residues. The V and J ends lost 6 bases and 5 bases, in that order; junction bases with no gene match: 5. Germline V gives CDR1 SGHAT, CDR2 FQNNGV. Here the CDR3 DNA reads TGTGCCAGCAGAGGACAGGGTTTGACCGGGGAGCTGTTTTTT. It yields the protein CASRGQGLTGELFF.

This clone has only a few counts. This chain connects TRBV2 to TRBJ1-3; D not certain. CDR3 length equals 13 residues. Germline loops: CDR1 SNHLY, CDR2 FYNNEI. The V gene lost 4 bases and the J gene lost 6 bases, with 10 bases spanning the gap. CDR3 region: CASSVGSLNTIYF. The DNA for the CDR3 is TGTGCCAGCAGTGTAGGGAGCTTAAACACCATATATTTT.

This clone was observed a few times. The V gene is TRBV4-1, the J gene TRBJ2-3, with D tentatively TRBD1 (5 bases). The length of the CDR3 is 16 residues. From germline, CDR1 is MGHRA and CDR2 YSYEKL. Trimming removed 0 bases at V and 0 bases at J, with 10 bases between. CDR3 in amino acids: CASSQDPQASTDTQYF. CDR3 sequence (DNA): TGCGCCAGCAGCCAAGATCCACAGGCAAGCACAGATACGCAGTATTTT.